Included here is one T cell receptor (beta chain) sequence, with context. From the 5' RACE reads, TCRdb lists one entry per CDR3 protein and no DNA. Its table lists some 330,000 distinct CDR3 sequences. The CDR3 loop spans 17 amino acids. From germline, CDR1 is MGHRA and CDR2 YSYEKL. This sample is drawn from a study of monozygotic twins with inflammatory bowel disease. The V and J genes are TRBV4-1 and TRBJ2-3; TCRdb names TRBD2, which stays unverified in the absence of DNA. This sequence originates from a human donor with ulcerative colitis or Crohn's disease, or a healthy co-twin of an affected twin (not recorded which). The specimen was blood. The CDR3 here is CASSQLPKREASGTQYF.